The source of this T cell receptor (beta chain) is a study of cytomegalovirus exposure and HLA in healthy donors. Study-level information: Within the Caucasian-associated ancestry cluster were around four fifths of the roughly 380 genotyped donors. Overall study results and limits: A reported reduction in N-insertions relative to the approximately 640-donor mean was seen in an Asian-associated ancestry cluster in a later analysis. Based on reports, TCR beta sequences accurately predicted HLA-A and HLA-B alleles for most subjects. Earlier results showed most TCR beta V segments being productive about 87% or about 30% of the time.

The PCR had 60 Vbeta and 13 Jbeta primers. Sequenced by immunoSEQ multiplex PCR; TCRdb stores in-frame clones only, minus some. The table lists hundreds of thousands of clones, 85% of them singletons, with about 0.25% in the top ten. In regard to this clone: Its cognate antigen is unknown.

Germline values: CDR1 MNHEY, CDR2 SMNVEV (reference sequence). The CDR3 runs 18 residues. V gave up 3 bases and J gave up 2 bases; unmatched junction bases: 14. This TCR was recovered from a girl aged 2 to 9 in good health and CMV-seronegative. Sequenced: PBMCs. The V and J genes are TRBV27 and TRBJ2-7; 9 nucleotides match TRBD1. Here the CDR3 reads CASSFGGRTGALTYEQYF. The CDR3, as DNA: TGTGCCAGCAGTTTTGGGGGACGGACAGGGGCCCTAACCTACGAGCAGTACTTC.